This entry lists 18 T cell receptor beta chains sequenced from one sample in a study of cytomegalovirus exposure and HLA in healthy donors. The PCR ran on 60 Vbeta and 13 Jbeta primers. Libraries were prepared by immunoSEQ multiplex PCR; TCRdb keeps only in-frame clonotypes and omits some of them. Listed are some 48,000 clones; 25% to 30% falls within the top ten. Specimen: PBMCs. These TCRs come from a man aged 35-49 years in good health and CMV-seropositive.

This chain's CDR3 is CASSFDQEWDSPLHF. The CDR3, as DNA: TGTGCCAGCAGTTTTGACCAGGAATGGGATTCACCCCTCCACTTT. The genes are TRBV6-5 and TRBJ1-6; D remains ambiguous. The CDR3 is 15 amino acids. V lost 4 bases, J lost 8 bases, and 15 bases lay in between. The V gene's germline CDR1 is MNHEY and CDR2 SVGAGI.

The genes are TRBV19 and TRBJ1-1, with 8 bases that match TRBD1. The length of the CDR3 is 13 residues. V shed 5 bases, J shed 6 bases, and the junction held 5 bases outside the gene matches. CDR1 is LNHDA, CDR2 SQIVND, per germline (reference sequence). The CDR3 sequence: CASSVQGEAEAFF. In nucleotides, the CDR3 is TGTGCCAGTAGTGTACAGGGGGAGGCTGAAGCTTTCTTT. The full variable domain, rest sourced from reference TRBV19 and TRBJ1-1, is DGGITQSPKYLFRKEGQNVTLSCEQNLNHDAMYWYRQDPGQGLRLIYYSQIVNDFQKGDIAEGYSVSREKKESFPLTVTSAQKNPTAFYLCASSVQGEAEAFFGQGTRLTVV.

The CDR3: CASTGGNSPLHF. CDR3 nucleotides: TGTGCCAGCACCGGGGGAAATTCACCCCTCCACTTT. The V and J genes are TRBV28 and TRBJ1-6; D is perhaps TRBD1 (5 bases). This CDR3 has 12 amino acids. Germline V lookup: CDR1 MDHEN, CDR2 SYDVKM. V was trimmed by 7 bases and J by 7 bases, leaving 8 bases between them.

J is TRBJ2-2 and V is TRBV28; D is perhaps TRBD2 (7 bases). CDR3 length: 15 amino acids. The germline V and J ends were trimmed by 6 bases and 6 bases, with 17 bases remaining between them. Germline lookup yields CDR1 MDHEN and CDR2 SYDVKM. The CDR3 bases are TGTGCCAGCAGCCCGGGGGGCGGGTCGGCCGGGGAGCTGTTTTTT. This gives the protein CASSPGGGSAGELFF.

This rearrangement joins TRBV29-1 to TRBJ2-4; D unclear. CDR3 size: 10 residues. Per germline, CDR1 SQVTM and CDR2 ANQGSEA. Trimming stripped 7 bases from V and 8 bases from J, with 9 bases between. CDR3 bases: TGCAGCGCTTTCCAGGACATTCAGTACTTC. This encodes CSAFQDIQYF.

This chain connects TRBV7-9 to TRBJ1-3, with D maybe TRBD1 (6 bases). CDR3 size: 14 residues. With 8 bases removed from V and 10 bases from J, the gap between germline ends came to 21 bases. Germline CDR1 is SEHNR and CDR2 is FQNEAQ (reference sequence). The CDR3 DNA reads TGTGCCAGCCATCCGGAACAGGGCCCTATAACCATATATTTT. Amino acids: CASHPEQGPITIYF. Looking up the rest from reference TRBV7-9 and TRBJ1-3 gives the full variable domain: DTGVSQNPRHKITKRGQNVTFRCDPISEHNRLYWYRQTLGQGPEFLTYFQNEAQLEKSRLLSDRFSAERPKGSFSTLEIQRTEQGDSAMYLCASHPEQGPITIYFGEGSWLTVV.

The chain links TRBV28 to TRBJ2-7; 8 nucleotides match TRBD2. The CDR3 sequence is 15 residues long. In germline, CDR1 is MDHEN, CDR2 SYDVKM. J was trimmed by 5 bases and V by 4 bases; bases with no gene match: 10. The CDR3 is CASSSPAGGLHEQYF. The DNA of the CDR3 is TGTGCCAGCAGTTCTCCCGCGGGAGGCCTCCACGAGCAGTACTTC. Full variable domain (missing parts from reference TRBV28 and TRBJ2-7): DVKVTQSSRYLVKRTGEKVFLECVQDMDHENMFWYRQDPGLGLRLIYFSYDVKMKEKGDIPEGYSVSREKKERFSLILESASTNQTSMYLCASSSPAGGLHEQYFGPGTRLTVT.

For this clone: Other DNA sequences in this specimen translate into the identical CDR3. The rearrangement joins TRBV15 to TRBJ2-5; TRBD2 matches 8 bases. CDR3 size: 13 residues. In germline, CDR1 is LNHNV, CDR2 YYDKDF (reference sequence). Germline trimming cut 1 base from V and 5 bases from J; bases unmatched to any gene: 0. The CDR3 DNA reads as TGTGCCACCAGCAGAGGCGGGGGGGAGACCCAGTACTTC. Translating gives CATSRGGGETQYF.

This chain links TRBV6-5 with TRBJ2-7; 10 nucleotides match TRBD1. J gave up 3 bases and V 5 bases, and 4 bases lay outside the gene matches. Germline CDR1 MNHEY, CDR2 SVGAGI. The CDR3 is made up of 14 amino acids. CDR3 in DNA: TGTGCCAGCAGTCCGGGACAGGGGCTCTACGAGCAGTACTTC. It encodes CASSPGQGLYEQYF.

The V call is TRBV7-8, the J call TRBJ2-2; 9 nucleotides match TRBD1. The CDR3 has 17 residues. Losses at the gene ends were 1 base for V and 1 base for J; bases not matched to a gene: 4. Germline lookup yields CDR1 SGHVS and CDR2 FQNEAQ. The CDR3 nucleotides read TGTGCCAGCAGCTTAGGGGGGACAGGGCTGAACACCGGGGAGCTGTTTTTT. This sequence encodes CASSLGGTGLNTGELFF. Filled out from reference TRBV7-8 and TRBJ2-2, the complete variable domain reads GAGVSQSPRYKVAKRGQDVALRCDPISGHVSLFWYQQALGQGPEFLTYFQNEAQLDKSGLPSDRFFAERPEGSVSTLKIQRTQQEDSAVYLCASSLGGTGLNTGELFFGEGSRLTVL.

The chain recombines TRBV5-1 with TRBJ2-3, with 10 bases identical to TRBD2. This CDR3 has 16 amino acids. With V trimmed by 0 bases and J by 1 base, 2 bases remained unmatched. The germline gives CDR1 SGHRS, CDR2 YFSETQ. This chain's CDR3 is CASSLGGTSGTDTQYF. CDR3 DNA: TGCGCCAGCAGCTTGGGGGGGACTAGCGGCACAGATACGCAGTATTTT.

CDR3 nucleotide sequence: TGTGCCAGCAGTTACTCGAGACCGGGAGGCACTGAAGCTTTCTTT. This codes for CASSYSRPGGTEAFF. The V call is TRBV6-5, the J call TRBJ1-1; D is unclear. The CDR3 contains 15 residues. V was cut by 0 bases and J by 4 bases, with 12 bases left in between. Per germline, CDR1 MNHEY and CDR2 SVGAGI.

The rearrangement links TRBV19 to TRBJ2-7; 9 bases align to TRBD1. There are 14 residues in the CDR3. Losses at the gene ends were 9 bases for V and 6 bases for J; bases not matched to a gene: 12. Germline V gene data show CDR1 as LNHDA and CDR2 as SQIVND (reference sequence). CDR3 bases: TGTGCCAGCGGGGGGAAACAGGGGGCGGTCGAGCAGTACTTC. Its translation is CASGGKQGAVEQYF. The whole variable domain, filled in from reference TRBV19 and TRBJ2-7, reads DGGITQSPKYLFRKEGQNVTLSCEQNLNHDAMYWYRQDPGQGLRLIYYSQIVNDFQKGDIAEGYSVSREKKESFPLTVTSAQKNPTAFYLCASGGKQGAVEQYFGPGTRLTVT.

The chain has TRBV14 and TRBJ2-5; 7 bases map to TRBD2. Per germline, CDR1 SGHDN and CDR2 FVKESK. The CDR3 has 15 amino acids. J lost 5 bases, V lost 2 bases, and 8 bases had no gene match. Here the CDR3 DNA reads TGTGCCAGCAGCCAATCGCGGTCCGGGGGGGAGACCCAGTACTTC. Protein sequence: CASSQSRSGGETQYF.

The V gene is TRBV6-1, the J gene TRBJ2-3; 14 bases are shared with TRBD2. In germline, CDR1 is MNHNS, CDR2 SASEGT. V lost 6 bases to trimming and J lost 4 bases; unmatched junction nucleotides: 3. The CDR3 covers 15 residues. CDR3 loop: CASSGLAGGADTQYF. The CDR3 DNA is TGTGCCAGCAGCGGACTAGCGGGAGGAGCAGATACGCAGTATTTT.

V is TRBV28 and J is TRBJ2-7; 7 bases fit TRBD1. The CDR3 is 14 residues long. V shed 3 bases, J shed 4 bases, and the junction held 6 bases outside the gene matches. CDR1 and CDR2 (germline): MDHEN, SYDVKM. CDR3 sequence (DNA): TGTGCCAGCAGTTTCGGCCTACAGGGGTACGAGCAGTACTTC. This codes for CASSFGLQGYEQYF.

This rearrangement joins TRBV28 to TRBJ2-7, with a tentative D call TRBD2 (6 bases). V was trimmed by 5 bases and J by 2 bases, leaving 16 bases between them. Germline V gene lookup returns CDR1 MDHEN and CDR2 SYDVKM. This CDR3 spans 15 amino acids. The CDR3 sequence: CASSVTSWSPYEQYF. CDR3 sequence (DNA): TGTGCCAGCAGTGTTACTAGCTGGAGTCCCTACGAGCAGTACTTC.

V and J are TRBV27 and TRBJ2-7; 13 bases match TRBD2. Germline CDR1 and CDR2: MNHEY and SMNVEV (reference sequence). J was trimmed by 5 bases and V by 5 bases; bases with no gene match: 6. The CDR3 spans 15 residues. CDR3 residues: CASSGTSGTLHEQYF. Written as DNA, the CDR3 is TGTGCCAGCAGTGGGACTAGCGGGACTCTCCACGAGCAGTACTTC.